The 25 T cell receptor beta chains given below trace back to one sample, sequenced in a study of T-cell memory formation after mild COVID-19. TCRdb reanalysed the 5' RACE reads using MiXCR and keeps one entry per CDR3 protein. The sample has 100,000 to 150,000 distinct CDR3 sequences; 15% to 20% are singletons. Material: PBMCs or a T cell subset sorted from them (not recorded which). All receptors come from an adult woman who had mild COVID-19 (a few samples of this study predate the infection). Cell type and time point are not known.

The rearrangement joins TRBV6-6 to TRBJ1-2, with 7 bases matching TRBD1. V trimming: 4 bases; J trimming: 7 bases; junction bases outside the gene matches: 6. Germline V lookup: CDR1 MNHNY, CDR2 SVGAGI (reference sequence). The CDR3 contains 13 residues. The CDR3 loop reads CASSSAPGGGYTF. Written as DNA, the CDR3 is TGTGCCAGCAGTTCGGCCCCAGGGGGTGGCTACACCTTC.

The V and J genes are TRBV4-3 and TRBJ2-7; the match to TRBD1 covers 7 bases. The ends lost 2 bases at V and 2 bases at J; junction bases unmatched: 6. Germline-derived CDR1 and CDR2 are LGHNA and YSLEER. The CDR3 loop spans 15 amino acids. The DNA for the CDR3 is TGCGCCAGCAGCCAATCGGACAGGTCAGCCTACGAGCAGTACTTC. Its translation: CASSQSDRSAYEQYF.

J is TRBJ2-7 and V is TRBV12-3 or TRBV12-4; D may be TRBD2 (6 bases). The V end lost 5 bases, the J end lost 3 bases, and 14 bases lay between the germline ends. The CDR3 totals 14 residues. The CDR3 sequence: CASSHSGFYYEQYF. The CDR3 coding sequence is TGTGCCAGCAGTCATAGCGGATTCTACTACGAGCAGTACTTC.

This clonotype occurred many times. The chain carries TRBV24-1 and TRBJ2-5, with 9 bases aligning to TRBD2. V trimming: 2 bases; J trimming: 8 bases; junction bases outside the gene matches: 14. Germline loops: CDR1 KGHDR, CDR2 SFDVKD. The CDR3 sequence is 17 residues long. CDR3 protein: CATSDYQTGLASETQYF. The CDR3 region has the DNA TGTGCCACCAGTGATTACCAAACCGGACTAGCGAGCGAAACCCAGTACTTC.

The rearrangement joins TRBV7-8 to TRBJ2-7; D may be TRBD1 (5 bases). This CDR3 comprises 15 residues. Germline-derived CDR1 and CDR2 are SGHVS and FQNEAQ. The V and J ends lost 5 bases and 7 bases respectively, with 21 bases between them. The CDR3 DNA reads TGTGCCAGCAGCCTCTACTCATCCCCCCCAGGGGAGCAGTACTTC. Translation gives CASSLYSSPPGEQYF.

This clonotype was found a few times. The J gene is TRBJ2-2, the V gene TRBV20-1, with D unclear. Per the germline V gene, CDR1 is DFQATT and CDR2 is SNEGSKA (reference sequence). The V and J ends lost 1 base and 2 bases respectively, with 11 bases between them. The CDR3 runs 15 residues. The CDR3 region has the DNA TGCAGTGCTAGAGCAGGTGCCACCAACACCGGGGAGCTGTTTTTT. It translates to CSARAGATNTGELFF.

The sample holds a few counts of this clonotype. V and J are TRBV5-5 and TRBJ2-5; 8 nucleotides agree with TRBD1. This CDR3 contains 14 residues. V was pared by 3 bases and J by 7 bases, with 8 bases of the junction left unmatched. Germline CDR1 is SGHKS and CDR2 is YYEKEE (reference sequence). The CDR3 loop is CASSWTGTPGTQYF. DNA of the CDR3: TGTGCCAGCAGCTGGACAGGGACCCCAGGGACCCAGTACTTC.

The CDR3 is CASSLLDRVHGYTF. DNA of the CDR3: TGTGCCAGCAGTCTCCTAGACAGGGTGCATGGCTACACCTTC. V gene TRBV9 combines with J gene TRBJ1-2; 7 positions agree with TRBD1. There are 14 residues in the CDR3. The junction had 10 bases not matched to a gene; V was cut back by 5 bases and J by 6 bases. Germline lookup yields CDR1 SGDLS and CDR2 YYNGEE.

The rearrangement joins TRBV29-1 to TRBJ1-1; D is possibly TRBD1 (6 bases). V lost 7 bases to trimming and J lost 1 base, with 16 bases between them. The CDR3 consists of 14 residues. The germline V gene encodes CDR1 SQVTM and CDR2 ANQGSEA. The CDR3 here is CSARGADGNTEAFF. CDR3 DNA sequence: TGCAGCGCCCGGGGGGCAGATGGGAACACTGAAGCTTTCTTT.

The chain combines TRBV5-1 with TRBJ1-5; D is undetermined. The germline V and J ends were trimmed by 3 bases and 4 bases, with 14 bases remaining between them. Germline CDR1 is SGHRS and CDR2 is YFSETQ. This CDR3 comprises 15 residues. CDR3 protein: CASSYRGDPNQPQHF. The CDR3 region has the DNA TGCGCCAGCAGCTATCGAGGTGATCCTAATCAGCCCCAGCATTTT.

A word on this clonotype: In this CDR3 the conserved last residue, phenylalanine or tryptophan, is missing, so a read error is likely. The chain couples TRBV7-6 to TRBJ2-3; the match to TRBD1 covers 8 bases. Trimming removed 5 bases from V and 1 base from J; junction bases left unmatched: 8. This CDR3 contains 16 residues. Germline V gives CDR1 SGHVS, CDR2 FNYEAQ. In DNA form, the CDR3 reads TGTGCCAGCAGCCGCGTCCGGGGACAGGGCACAGATACGCAGTATATT. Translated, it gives CASSRVRGQGTDTQYI.

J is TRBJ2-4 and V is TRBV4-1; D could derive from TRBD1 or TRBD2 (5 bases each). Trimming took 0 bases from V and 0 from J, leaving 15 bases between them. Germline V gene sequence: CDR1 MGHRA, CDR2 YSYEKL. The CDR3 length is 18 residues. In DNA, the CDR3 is TGCGCCAGCAGCCAAGACAGGGAGTTAGCCCTAGCCAAAAACATTCAGTACTTC. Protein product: CASSQDRELALAKNIQYF.

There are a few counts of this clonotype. The CDR3 reads CASIPRGGRRQYF. Written as DNA, the CDR3 is TGTGCCAGCATCCCCCGGGGAGGGAGGAGGCAGTACTTC. This chain joins TRBV6-5 and TRBJ2-7; 7 bases line up with TRBD2. The CDR3 is made up of 13 amino acids. After removal of 7 bases from V and 9 bases from J, the junction contained 12 bases not matched to a gene. From germline, CDR1 is MNHEY and CDR2 SVGAGI.

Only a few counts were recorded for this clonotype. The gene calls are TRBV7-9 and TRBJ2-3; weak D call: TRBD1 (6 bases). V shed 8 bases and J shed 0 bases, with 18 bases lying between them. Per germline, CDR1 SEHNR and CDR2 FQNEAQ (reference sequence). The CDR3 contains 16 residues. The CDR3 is CASARGGQLSTDTQYF. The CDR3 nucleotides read TGTGCCAGCGCGCGCGGCGGACAGCTGAGCACAGATACGCAGTATTTT.

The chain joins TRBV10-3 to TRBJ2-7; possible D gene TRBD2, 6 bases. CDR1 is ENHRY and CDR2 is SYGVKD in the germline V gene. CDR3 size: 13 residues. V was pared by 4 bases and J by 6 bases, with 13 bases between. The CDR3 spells CAISGGGLSEQYF. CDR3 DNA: TGTGCCATCAGTGGTGGAGGGCTGAGCGAGCAGTACTTC.

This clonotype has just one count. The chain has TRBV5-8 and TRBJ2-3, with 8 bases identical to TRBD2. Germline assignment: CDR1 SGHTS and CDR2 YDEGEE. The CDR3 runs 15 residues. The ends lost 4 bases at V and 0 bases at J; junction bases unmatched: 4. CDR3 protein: CASSEGLGSTDTQYF. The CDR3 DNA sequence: TGTGCCAGCAGCGAGGGACTAGGGAGCACAGATACGCAGTATTTT.

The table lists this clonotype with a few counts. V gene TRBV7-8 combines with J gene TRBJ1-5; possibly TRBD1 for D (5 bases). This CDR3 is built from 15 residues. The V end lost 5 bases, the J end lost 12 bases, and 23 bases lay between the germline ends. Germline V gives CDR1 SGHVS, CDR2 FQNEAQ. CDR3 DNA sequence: TGTGCCAGCAGCCTTGCCCCCGGGACCCCCAGGAGCCAGCATTTT. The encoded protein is CASSLAPGTPRSQHF.

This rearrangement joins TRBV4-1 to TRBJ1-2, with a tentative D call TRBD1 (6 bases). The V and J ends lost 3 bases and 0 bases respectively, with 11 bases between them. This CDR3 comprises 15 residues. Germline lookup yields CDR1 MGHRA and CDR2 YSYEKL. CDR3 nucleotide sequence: TGCGCCAGCAGCCAGCAGGGACAACCTAACTATGGCTACACCTTC. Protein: CASSQQGQPNYGYTF.

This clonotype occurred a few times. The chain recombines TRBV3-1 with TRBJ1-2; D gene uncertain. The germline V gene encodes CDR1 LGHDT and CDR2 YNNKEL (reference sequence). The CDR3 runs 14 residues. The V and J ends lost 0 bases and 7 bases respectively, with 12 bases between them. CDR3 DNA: TGTGCCAGCAGCCAAGATCAGGCAGGCCGTGGCTACACCTTC. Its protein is CASSQDQAGRGYTF.

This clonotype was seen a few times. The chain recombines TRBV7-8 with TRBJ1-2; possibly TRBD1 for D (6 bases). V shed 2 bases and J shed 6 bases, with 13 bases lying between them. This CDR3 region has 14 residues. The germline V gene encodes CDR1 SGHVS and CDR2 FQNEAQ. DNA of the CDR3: TGTGCCAGCAGCTTACTCAGGACAGCACATGGCTACACCTTC. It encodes CASSLLRTAHGYTF.

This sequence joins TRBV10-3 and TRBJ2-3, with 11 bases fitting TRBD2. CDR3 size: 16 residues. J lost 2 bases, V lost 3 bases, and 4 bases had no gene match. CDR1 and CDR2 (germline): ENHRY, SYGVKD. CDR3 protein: CAISDRLAGITDTQYF. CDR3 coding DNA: TGTGCCATCAGTGACAGACTAGCGGGGATCACAGATACGCAGTATTTT.

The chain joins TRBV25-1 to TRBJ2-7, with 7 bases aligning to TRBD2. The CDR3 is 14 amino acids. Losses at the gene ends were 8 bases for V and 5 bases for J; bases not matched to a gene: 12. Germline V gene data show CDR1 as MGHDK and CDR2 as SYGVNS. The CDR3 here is CASSRLAAPHEQYF. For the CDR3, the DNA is TGTGCCAGCTCAAGACTAGCTGCACCCCACGAGCAGTACTTC.

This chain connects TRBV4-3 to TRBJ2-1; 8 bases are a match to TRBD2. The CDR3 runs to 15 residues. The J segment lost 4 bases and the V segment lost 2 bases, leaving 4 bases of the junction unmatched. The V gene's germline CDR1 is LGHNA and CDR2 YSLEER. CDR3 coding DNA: TGCGCCAGCAGCCAAACAACGGGAGGGTACAATGAGCAGTTCTTC. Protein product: CASSQTTGGYNEQFF.

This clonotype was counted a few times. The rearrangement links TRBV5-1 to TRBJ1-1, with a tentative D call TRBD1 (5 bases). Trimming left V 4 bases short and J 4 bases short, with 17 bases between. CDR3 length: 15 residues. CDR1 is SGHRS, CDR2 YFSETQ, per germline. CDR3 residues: CASSNDRGSVTEAFF. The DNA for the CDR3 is TGCGCCAGCAGCAATGACAGAGGGTCCGTCACTGAAGCTTTCTTT.

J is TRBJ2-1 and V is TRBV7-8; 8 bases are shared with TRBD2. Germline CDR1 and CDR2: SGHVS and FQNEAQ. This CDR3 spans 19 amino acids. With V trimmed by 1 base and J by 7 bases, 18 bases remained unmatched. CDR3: CASSLEVPFLGRVENEQFF. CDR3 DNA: TGTGCCAGCAGCTTAGAGGTCCCGTTCCTCGGGAGGGTCGAGAATGAGCAGTTCTTC.